A selection of T cell receptor beta chains follows, all from one sample in a study of T cells expressing NK-cell markers. One entry per CDR3 protein, without DNA, is what TCRdb gives after re-calling the 5' RACE reads. Recorded for this sample: a few hundred thousand distinct CDR3 sequences. The sample taken for sequencing was blood T cells: a sorted CD56 or NKG2C T cell subset, CD4+ or CD8+ T cells, or bulk PBMC T cells (not recorded which). The receptor set was obtained from a woman between 50 and 59 years old in good health. Each CDR3 is given with its conserved first and last residue.

TRBJ2-7,TRBV15,16,CATSRPRGTGVGEQYF
TRBJ2-3,TRBV6-5,14,CASSYDKVIYTQYF
TRBJ1-4,TRBV15,18,CATSSPDRGGAGEEKLFF
TRBJ2-3,TRBV27,17,CASSFQRTPMRTDTQYF
TRBJ2-1,TRBV15,13,CATSRDLAGEQFF
TRBJ1-1,TRBV29-1,12,CSAGARNTEAFF
TRBJ2-7,TRBV20-1,14,CSASAAGTHYEQYF
TRBJ1-1,TRBV29-1,11,CSVEELTEAFF
TRBJ2-1,TRBV7-2,14,CASSRRLAGGEQFF
TRBJ2-2,TRBV7-8,15,CASSLPRTNTGELFF
TRBJ2-1,TRBV14,13,CASSQEKGLGAFF
TRBJ2-5,TRBV15,12,CATSRDRRTQYF
TRBJ2-2,TRBV7-9,21,CASSLTGRLGRGIANTGELFF
TRBJ2-3,TRBV14,17,CASSQGSRDLHRDTQYF
TRBJ2-7,TRBV12-3/TRBV12-4,15,CASRPTAGGLGEQYF
TRBJ2-5,TRBV7-9,15,CASSLGRRSSETQYF
TRBJ2-3,TRBV15,14,CATSRDRVQPTQYF
TRBJ2-3,TRBV20-1,15,CSAPGTSGSHDTQYF
TRBJ2-2,TRBV5-1,13,CASSRWVSGELFF
TRBJ1-2,TRBV24-1,16,CATSGTGSTQYYGYTF
TRBJ1-2,TRBV20-1,13,CSALGGGTYGYTF
TRBJ1-1,TRBV6-5,11,CASRGPGEAFF
TRBJ2-7,TRBV7-6,17,CASSLELPGRGSYEQYF
TRBJ2-3,TRBV5-1,19,CASSSGLAGGGVGTDTQYF
TRBJ2-3,TRBV20-1,13,CSAFLEGTDTQYF
TRBJ2-3,TRBV4-2,13,CASSQENRASQYF
TRBJ1-2,TRBV29-1,17,CSVEGDRVGILGYGYTF
TRBJ2-1,TRBV11-3,16,CASADPRGFTYNEQFF
TRBJ2-7,TRBV20-1,17,CSASIGTSGKSSYEQYF
TRBJ1-2,TRBV4-1,14,CASSQTNRLNGYTF
TRBJ1-6,TRBV12-3/TRBV12-4,13,CASSFVGRSPLHF
TRBJ1-1,TRBV4-2,13,CASSQSTETEAFF
TRBJ2-2,TRBV7-8,17,CASSLGYRGLGTGELFF
TRBJ2-7,TRBV29-1,12,CSVVRTDYEQYF
TRBJ1-2,TRBV5-5,14,CASSIGGTMSGYTF
TRBJ1-3,TRBV6-6,12,CASSPLGNTIYF
TRBJ1-5,TRBV5-1,14,CASSFGQGYGPQHF
TRBJ1-3,TRBV29-1,15,CSVSGTQSSGNTIYF
TRBJ1-6,TRBV27,15,CASRRGGSYNSPLHF
TRBJ2-1,TRBV5-1,16,CASSLDSGMRANEQFF
TRBJ2-2,TRBV6-6,17,CASSSEPGTTNTGELFF
TRBJ2-2,TRBV12-3/TRBV12-4,17,CASSLRERIANTGELFF
TRBJ2-7,TRBV4-1,13,CASSHRAGYEQYF
TRBJ2-5,TRBV7-6,20,CASSLVGGTSGRALGETQYF
TRBJ2-7,TRBV29-1,12,CSVVRDRESQYF
TRBJ2-4,TRBV5-1,12,CASSENWSIQYF
TRBJ2-2,TRBV4-1,15,CASSPVGLKTGELFF
TRBJ2-2,TRBV15,16,CATSREGRTSTGELFF
TRBJ2-1,TRBV3-1,16,CASSHRRGQGANEQFF
TRBJ2-4,TRBV11-2,17,CASSLWAGGPSKNIQYF
TRBJ1-3,TRBV10-3,16,CAISVLGLVSGNTIYF
TRBJ2-1,TRBV11-3,13,CASSFGLAGEFFF
TRBJ1-1,TRBV5-1,15,CASSLAPTANTEAFF
TRBJ2-2,TRBV6-6,15,CATPTSGTNTGELFF
TRBJ2-1,TRBV20-1,13,CSVLSYSYNEQFF